This TCR beta chain comes out of a study of blood T cells in healthy people across ages. The germline CDR1 and CDR2 sequences are SQVTM and ANQGSEA. The ends lost 6 bases at V and 4 bases at J; junction bases unmatched: 3. The CDR3 consists of 13 residues. A second PCR, run for about 6 to 11 cycles, used a sample-barcoded 5' primer plus a J-beta primer mix. TCRdb called the 5' RACE reads again in MiXCR, with one record for every CDR3 protein. The sample contains approximately 1.5 million distinct CDR3 sequences, about 32% of which appear only once. V usage is TRBV29-1 and J usage is TRBJ2-3, with 11 bases lining up with TRBD1. Material: blood. This clonotype originated in a woman younger than 45 in good health. The CDR3 spells CSVGTGGPDTQYF. CDR3 DNA sequence: TGCAGCGTGGGGACAGGGGGGCCAGATACGCAGTATTTT.